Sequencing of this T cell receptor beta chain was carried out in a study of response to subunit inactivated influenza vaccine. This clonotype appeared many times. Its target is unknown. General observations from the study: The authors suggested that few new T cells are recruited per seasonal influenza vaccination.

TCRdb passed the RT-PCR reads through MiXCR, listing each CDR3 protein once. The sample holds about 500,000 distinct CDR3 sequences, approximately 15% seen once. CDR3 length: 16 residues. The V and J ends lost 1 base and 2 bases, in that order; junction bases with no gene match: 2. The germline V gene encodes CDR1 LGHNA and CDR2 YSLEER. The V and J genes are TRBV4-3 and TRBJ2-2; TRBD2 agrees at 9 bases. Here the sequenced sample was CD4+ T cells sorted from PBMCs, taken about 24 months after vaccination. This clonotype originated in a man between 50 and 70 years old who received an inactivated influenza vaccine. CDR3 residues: CASSQGLAVNTGELFF. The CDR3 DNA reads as TGCGCCAGCAGCCAAGGACTAGCGGTAAACACCGGGGAGCTGTTTTTT.